This T cell receptor (beta chain) was sequenced in a study of T cells expressing NK-cell markers. Study context: Cells sorted as CD3+CD56+NKG2C+, CD3+CD56+NKG2C- and CD3+CD56-NKG2C+ T cells supplied the TCR beta repertoires. Among eight sequenced donors, seven carried HCMV seropositivity while one was seronegative.

Broader study findings: The leading position in the CD3+CD56-NKG2C+ fraction of four donors also went to these clonotypes.

Comment on this clonotype: Its antigen is undetermined.

UMIs accompanied the 5'RACE template switching by which TCR beta cDNA was made. TCRdb reprocessed the 5' RACE reads; each CDR3 protein has one entry and no DNA is given. The sample spans approximately 550,000 distinct CDR3 sequences; the ten largest clones claim roughly 3.5%. CDR3 length: 13 residues. From germline, CDR1 is SNHLY and CDR2 FYNNEI. Sequencing was performed on blood T cells: a sorted CD56 or NKG2C T cell subset, CD4+ or CD8+ T cells, or bulk PBMC T cells (not recorded which). This chain joins TRBV2 and TRBJ2-1; with no DNA, the TCRdb D assignment of TRBD1 cannot be verified. The clonotype originates from a man aged 18 to 30 in good health. The CDR3 here is CASMGAYYNEQFF.